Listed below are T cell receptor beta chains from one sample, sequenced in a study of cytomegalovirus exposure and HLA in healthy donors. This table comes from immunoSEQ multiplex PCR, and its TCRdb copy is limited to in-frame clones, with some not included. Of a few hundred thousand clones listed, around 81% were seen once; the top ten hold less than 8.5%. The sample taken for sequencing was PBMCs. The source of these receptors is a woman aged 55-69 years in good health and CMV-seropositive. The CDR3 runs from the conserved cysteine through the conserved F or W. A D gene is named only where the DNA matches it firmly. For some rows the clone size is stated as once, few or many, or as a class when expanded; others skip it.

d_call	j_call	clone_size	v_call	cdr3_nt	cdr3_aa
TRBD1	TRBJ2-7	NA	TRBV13	TGTGCCAGCAGCTTGGGGACAGGAGTCGCCGAGCAGTACTTC	CASSLGTGVAEQYF
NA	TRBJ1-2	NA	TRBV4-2	TGTGCCAGCAGCCAAGATAAGCAGGAAACATTCGGCTACACCTTC	CASSQDKQETFGYTF
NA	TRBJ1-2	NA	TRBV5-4	TGTGCCAGCAGCCTTGACAGAAACTATGGCTACACCTTC	CASSLDRNYGYTF
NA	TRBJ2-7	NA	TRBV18	TGTGCCAGCTCACCCGTGCCTGTACAGGACTCCTACGAGCAGTACTTC	CASSPVPVQDSYEQYF
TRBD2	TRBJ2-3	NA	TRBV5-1	TGCGCCAGCAGCTTGGCTCTAGCGGCTACAGATACGCAGTATTTT	CASSLALAATDTQYF
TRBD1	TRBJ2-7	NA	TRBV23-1	TGCGCCAGCAGTCAAAACGGCTCCTCAGGGGGTCGGGCCCCAACGATTTACGAGCAGTACTTC	CASSQNGSSGGRAPTIYEQYF
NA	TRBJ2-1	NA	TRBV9	TGTGCCAGCAGCGTAGGGCTAGATCTGGCCTACAATGAGCAGTTCTTC	CASSVGLDLAYNEQFF
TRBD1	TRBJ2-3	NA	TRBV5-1	TGCGCCAGCAGCGGCGGACAGGCTACTAGAGCAGATACGCAGTATTTT	CASSGGQATRADTQYF
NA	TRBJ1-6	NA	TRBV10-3	TGTGCCATCAGTCGGGAAGAAGGCTCACCCCTCCACTTT	CAISREEGSPLHF
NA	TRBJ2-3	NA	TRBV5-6	TGTGCCAGCAGCTTGGGGGAGGCGCAGTATTTT	CASSLGEAQYF
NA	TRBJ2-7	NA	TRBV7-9	TGTGCCAGCAATCAAGGGGTACCCTACGAGCAGTACTTC	CASNQGVPYEQYF
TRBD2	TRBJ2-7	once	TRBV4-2	TGTGCCAGCAGCCTTTTCGGAGGAGCGGGAGGGCCCGTCTACGAGCAGTACTTC	CASSLFGGAGGPVYEQYF
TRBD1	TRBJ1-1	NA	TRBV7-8	TGTGCCAGCAGCTTAGCCCCAGGGGGCAGGGACACTGAAGCTTTCTTT	CASSLAPGGRDTEAFF
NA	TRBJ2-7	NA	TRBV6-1	TGTGCCAGCAGTGAATCGGCAGGGAGGAACGAGCAGTACTTC	CASSESAGRNEQYF
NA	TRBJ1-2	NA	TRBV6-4	TGTGCCAGCAGTGCCGACAGTGCTAACTATGGCTACACCTTC	CASSADSANYGYTF
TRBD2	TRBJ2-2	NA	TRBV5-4	TGTGCCAGCAGCTATAGCGGGAGGGCGGCCGGGGAGCTGTTTTTT	CASSYSGRAAGELFF
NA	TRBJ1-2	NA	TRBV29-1	TGCAGCGTTTGGACAGAGGGGGGCTACACCTTC	CSVWTEGGYTF
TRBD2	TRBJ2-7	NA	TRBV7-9	TGTGCCAGCAGCTCTTGGACTAGCGGGACCCCCTACGAGCAGTACTTC	CASSSWTSGTPYEQYF
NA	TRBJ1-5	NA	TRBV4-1	TGCGCCAGCAGCCAAGATTTGGGGGGGATTCAGCCCCAGCATTTT	CASSQDLGGIQPQHF
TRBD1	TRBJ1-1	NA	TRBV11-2	TGTGCCAGCAGCTTCGGACAGGTGATGATCGCTGAAGCTTTCTTT	CASSFGQVMIAEAFF
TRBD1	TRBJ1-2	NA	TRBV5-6	TGTGCCAGCAGCCCCTGGACAGGAGTAAACTATGGCTACACCTTC	CASSPWTGVNYGYTF
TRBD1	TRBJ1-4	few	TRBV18	TGTGCCAGCTCACGAGACAGGGTCAATGAAAAACTGTTTTTT	CASSRDRVNEKLFF
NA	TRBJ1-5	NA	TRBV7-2	TGTGCCAGCAGTGCTAGCCAATCCGCCCAGCATTTT	CASSASQSAQHF
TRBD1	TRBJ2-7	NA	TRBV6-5	TGTGCCAGCTCCCCAGGGGGCGCGTTATTCGAGCAGTACTTC	CASSPGGALFEQYF
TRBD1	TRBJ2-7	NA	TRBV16	TGTGCCAGCAGCCGGATCGACAGGGTTCTTTCCTACGAGCAGTACTTC	CASSRIDRVLSYEQYF
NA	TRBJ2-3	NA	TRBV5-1	TGCGCCAGTGGTATGGACAGTCCATTGGATACGCAGTATTTT	CASGMDSPLDTQYF
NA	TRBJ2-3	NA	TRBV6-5	TGTGCCAGCAGCCCCACTAGTTTAACGCAGTATTTT	CASSPTSLTQYF
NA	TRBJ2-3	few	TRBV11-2	TGTGCCAGCAGCTACACAGGGCGTACAGATACGCAGTATTTT	CASSYTGRTDTQYF
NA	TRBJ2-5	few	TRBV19	TGTGCCAGTAGTATCAGGGCCAACCAAGAGACCCAGTACTTC	CASSIRANQETQYF
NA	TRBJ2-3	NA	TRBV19	TGTGCCAGTACTAGCCAGGTCCCAGATACGCAGTATTTT	CASTSQVPDTQYF
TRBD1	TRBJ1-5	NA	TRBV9	TGTGCCAGCAGCGGACAGGGGAGCAATCAGCCCCAGCATTTT	CASSGQGSNQPQHF
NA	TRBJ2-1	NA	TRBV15	TGTGCCACCAGCAGAGATCAGGCGTACAATGAGCAGTTCTTC	CATSRDQAYNEQFF
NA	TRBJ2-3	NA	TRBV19	TGTGCCAGTGGTGTCAGGCGAGATACGCAGTATTTT	CASGVRRDTQYF
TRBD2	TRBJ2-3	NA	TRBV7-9	TGTGCCAGCAGCTCGGCCGCTAGCGGGATGACAGATACGCAGTATTTT	CASSSAASGMTDTQYF
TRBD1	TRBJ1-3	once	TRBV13	TGTGCCAGCAGCAGAGCCGGGACAGCCTCTGGAAACACCATATATTTT	CASSRAGTASGNTIYF
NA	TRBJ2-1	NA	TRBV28	TGTGCCAGCAGTCCATCCGAGGGCGATGAGCAGTTCTTC	CASSPSEGDEQFF
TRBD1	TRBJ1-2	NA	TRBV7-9	TGTTCCAGCAGCCCGTACAGGGGATTCTATGGCTACACCTTC	CSSSPYRGFYGYTF
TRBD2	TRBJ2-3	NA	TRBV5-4	TGTGCCAGCCCAGCGCCCGGGACTAGCGGGAGGGCAGATACGCAGTATTTT	CASPAPGTSGRADTQYF
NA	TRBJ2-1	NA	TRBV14	TGTGCCAGCAGCCAAGCCTGGCAGGGGAATGAGCAGTTCTTC	CASSQAWQGNEQFF
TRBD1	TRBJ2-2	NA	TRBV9	TGTGCCAGCAGCGTCGGACAGGGGGCAAACGGGGAGCTGTTTTTT	CASSVGQGANGELFF
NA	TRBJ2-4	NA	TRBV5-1	TGCGCCAGCAGCTTGGAGGCCGGGGCCAAAAACATTCAGTACTTC	CASSLEAGAKNIQYF
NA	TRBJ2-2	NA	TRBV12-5	TGTGCTAGTGGTTTCTTGGCCGGAGGCACCGGGGAGCTGTTTTTT	CASGFLAGGTGELFF
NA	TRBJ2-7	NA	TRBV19	TGTGCCAGTAGTCCCAGGGATTCCTACGAGCAGTACTTC	CASSPRDSYEQYF
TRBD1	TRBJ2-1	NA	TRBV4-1	TGCGCCAGCAGCCACCCCGGGACAGGGGCCTACAATGAGCAGTTCTTC	CASSHPGTGAYNEQFF
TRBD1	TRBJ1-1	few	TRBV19	TGTGCCAGAATCGACAGGGGCAACACTGAAGCTTTCTTT	CARIDRGNTEAFF
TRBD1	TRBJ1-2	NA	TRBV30	TGTGCCTGGAGGGCCGGGACAGGCTATGGCTACACCTTC	CAWRAGTGYGYTF
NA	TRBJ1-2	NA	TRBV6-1	TGTGCCAGCAGTGAAACAGGGCGCTCTAACTATGGCTACACCTTC	CASSETGRSNYGYTF
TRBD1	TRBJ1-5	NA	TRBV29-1	TGCAGCGTTGGGGACAGGGGTACCAATCAGCCCCAGCATTTT	CSVGDRGTNQPQHF
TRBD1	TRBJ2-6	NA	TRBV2	TGTGCCAGCAGTGGGGGGACAGGGGGCGCTGGGGCCAACGTCCTGACTTTC	CASSGGTGGAGANVLTF
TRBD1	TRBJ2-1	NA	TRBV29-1	TGCAGCGTTGGAAAGGGGGCCAGCAATGAGCAGTTCTTC	CSVGKGASNEQFF
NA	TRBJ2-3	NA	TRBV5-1	TGCGCCAGCAGCCCCCCTAGCACAGATACGCAGTATTTT	CASSPPSTDTQYF
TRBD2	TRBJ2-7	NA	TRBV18	TGTGCCAGCTCACCCGGGACTAGCGGGACATACGAGCAGTACTTC	CASSPGTSGTYEQYF
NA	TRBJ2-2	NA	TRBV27	TGTGCCAGCACCAGACCCCCCGTGGGGGCCAGGGAGCTGTTTTTT	CASTRPPVGARELFF
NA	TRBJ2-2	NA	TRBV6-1	TGTGCCAGCAGTGAACGGGAACCGTCCCCCGGGGAGCTGTTTTTT	CASSEREPSPGELFF
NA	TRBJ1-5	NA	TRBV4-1	TGCGCCAGCAGCCAAGACTCGGGAAATCAGCCCCAGCATTTT	CASSQDSGNQPQHF
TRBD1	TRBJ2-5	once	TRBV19	TGTGCCAGTAGTCCTCAGGGGGCAGGAGAGACCCAGTACTTC	CASSPQGAGETQYF
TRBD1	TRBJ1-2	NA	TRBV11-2	TGTGCCAGCAGCCCCCGCGGACAGGGCTATGGCTACACCTTC	CASSPRGQGYGYTF